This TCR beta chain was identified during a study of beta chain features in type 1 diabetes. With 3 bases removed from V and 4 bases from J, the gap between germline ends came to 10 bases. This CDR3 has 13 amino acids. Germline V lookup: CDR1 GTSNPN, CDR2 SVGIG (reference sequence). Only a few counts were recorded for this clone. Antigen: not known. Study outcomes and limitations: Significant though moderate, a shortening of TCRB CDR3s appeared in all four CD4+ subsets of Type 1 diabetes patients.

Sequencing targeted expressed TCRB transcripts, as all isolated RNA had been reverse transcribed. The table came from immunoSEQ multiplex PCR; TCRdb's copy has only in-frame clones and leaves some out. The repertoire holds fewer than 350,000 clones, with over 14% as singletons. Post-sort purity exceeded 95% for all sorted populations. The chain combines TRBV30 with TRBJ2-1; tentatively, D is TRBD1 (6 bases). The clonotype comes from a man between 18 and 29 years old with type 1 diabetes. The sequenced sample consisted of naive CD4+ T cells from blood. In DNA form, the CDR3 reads TGTGCCTGGAGCCAGGGGCCGTACAATGAGCAGTTCTTC. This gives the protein CAWSQGPYNEQFF.